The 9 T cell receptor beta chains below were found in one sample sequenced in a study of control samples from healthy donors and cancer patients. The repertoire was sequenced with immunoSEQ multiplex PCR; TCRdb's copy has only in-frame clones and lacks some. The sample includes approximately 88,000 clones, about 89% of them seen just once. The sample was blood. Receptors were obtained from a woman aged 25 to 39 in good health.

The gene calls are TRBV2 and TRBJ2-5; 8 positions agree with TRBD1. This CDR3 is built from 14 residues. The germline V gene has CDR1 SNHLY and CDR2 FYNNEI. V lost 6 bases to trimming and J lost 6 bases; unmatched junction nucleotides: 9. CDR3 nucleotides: TGTGCCAGCAGCACCGACAGGGGTTTGCAGACCCAGTACTTC. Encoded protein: CASSTDRGLQTQYF.

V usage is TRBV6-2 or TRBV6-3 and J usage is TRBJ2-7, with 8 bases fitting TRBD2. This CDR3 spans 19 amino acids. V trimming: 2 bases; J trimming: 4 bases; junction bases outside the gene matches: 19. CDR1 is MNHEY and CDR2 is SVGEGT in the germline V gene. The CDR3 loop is CASSYLRRGGIAGRYEQYF. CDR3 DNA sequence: TGTGCCAGCAGTTACCTCCGAAGGGGCGGAATAGCGGGAAGATACGAGCAGTACTTC.

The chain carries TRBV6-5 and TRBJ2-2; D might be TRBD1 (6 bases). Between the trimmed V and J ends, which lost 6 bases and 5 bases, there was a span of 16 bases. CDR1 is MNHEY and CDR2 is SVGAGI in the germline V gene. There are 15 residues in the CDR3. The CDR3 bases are TGTGCCAGCAGCTCTTTGGCAGGGGTTACCGGGGAGCTGTTTTTT. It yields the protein CASSSLAGVTGELFF.

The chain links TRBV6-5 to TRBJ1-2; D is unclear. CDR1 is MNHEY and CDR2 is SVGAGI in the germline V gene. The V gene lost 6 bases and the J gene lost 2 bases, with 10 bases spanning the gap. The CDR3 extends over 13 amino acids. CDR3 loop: CASRPDGNYGYTF. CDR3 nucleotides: TGTGCCAGCAGACCCGACGGGAACTATGGCTACACCTTC.

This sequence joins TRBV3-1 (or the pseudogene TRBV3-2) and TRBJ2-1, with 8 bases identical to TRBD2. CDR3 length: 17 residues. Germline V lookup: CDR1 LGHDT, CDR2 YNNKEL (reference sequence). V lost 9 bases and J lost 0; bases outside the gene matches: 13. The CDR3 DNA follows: TGTGCCAGTATAACGGGGGGGGGCCCCAGCTCCTACAATGAGCAGTTCTTC. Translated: CASITGGGPSSYNEQFF.

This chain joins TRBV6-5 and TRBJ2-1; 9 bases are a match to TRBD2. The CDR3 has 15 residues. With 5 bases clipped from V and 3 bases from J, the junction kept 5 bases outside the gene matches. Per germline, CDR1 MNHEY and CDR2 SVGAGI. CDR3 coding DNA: TGTGCCAGCAGTAAGACTAGCGGAAACTACAATGAGCAGTTCTTC. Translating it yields CASSKTSGNYNEQFF.

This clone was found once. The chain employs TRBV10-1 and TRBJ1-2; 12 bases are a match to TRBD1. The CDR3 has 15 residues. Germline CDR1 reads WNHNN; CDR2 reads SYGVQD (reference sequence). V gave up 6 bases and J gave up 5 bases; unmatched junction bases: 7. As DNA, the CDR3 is TGCGCCAGCAGCCCGGGACAGGGGGCTCGGTATGGCTACACCTTC. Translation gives CASSPGQGARYGYTF.

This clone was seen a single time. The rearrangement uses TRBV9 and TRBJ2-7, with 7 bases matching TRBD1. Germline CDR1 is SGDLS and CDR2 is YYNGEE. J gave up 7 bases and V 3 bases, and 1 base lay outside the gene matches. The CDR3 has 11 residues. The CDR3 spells CASSGQGEQYF. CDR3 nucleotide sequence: TGTGCCAGCAGCGGACAGGGAGAGCAGTACTTC.

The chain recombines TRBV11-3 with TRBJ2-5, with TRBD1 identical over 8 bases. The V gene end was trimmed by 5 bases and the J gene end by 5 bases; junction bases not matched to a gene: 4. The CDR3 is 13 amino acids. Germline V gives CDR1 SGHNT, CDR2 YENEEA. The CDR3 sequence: CASSHRTGETQYF. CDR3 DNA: TGTGCCAGCAGCCACCGGACAGGGGAGACCCAGTACTTC.